These 19 T cell receptor beta chains came from one sample sequenced in a study of T cell responses to AZD1222 COVID-19 vaccine. TCRdb keeps only in-frame clones here, not all; method: immunoSEQ multiplex PCR. The sample records around 88,000 clones, approximately 86% being singletons. The specimen was peripheral blood, collected on day 0 of MenACWY control vaccination. The receptor source for this set is an adult in good health.

The chain couples TRBV24-1 to TRBJ2-5; 7 bases line up with TRBD1. Germline loops: CDR1 KGHDR, CDR2 SFDVKD. V was clipped by 4 bases and J by 2 bases; unmatched bases: 6. This CDR3 spans 15 amino acids. The CDR3 reads CATSDLGQEQETQYF. The CDR3 DNA reads TGTGCCACCAGTGACCTCGGACAGGAGCAAGAGACCCAGTACTTC.

The chain uses TRBV6-1 and TRBJ2-7; D possibly corresponds to TRBD1 (6 bases). The CDR3 consists of 14 residues. Germline-derived CDR1 and CDR2 are MNHNS and SASEGT. Trimming shortened V by 2 bases and J by 2 bases, and 10 bases separated the two germline ends. The CDR3 DNA is TGTGCCAGCAGTGAAAGGACAGAGGCCTACGAGCAGTACTTC. Amino acid sequence: CASSERTEAYEQYF.

The J gene is TRBJ2-2, the V gene TRBV6-1; 10 nucleotides align to TRBD1. The germline gives CDR1 MNHNS, CDR2 SASEGT. Trimming removed 4 bases from V and 3 bases from J; junction bases left unmatched: 5. The CDR3 runs 16 residues. The CDR3 here is CASSGQGASDTGELFF. DNA of the CDR3: TGTGCCAGCAGTGGACAGGGGGCGTCGGACACCGGGGAGCTGTTTTTT.

This chain connects TRBV6-5 to TRBJ1-2; a weak D match, TRBD1 (5 bases). The CDR3 is 14 amino acids. The germline V gene has CDR1 MNHEY and CDR2 SVGAGI. Trimming removed 2 bases from V and 2 bases from J, with 9 bases in between. DNA for the CDR3: TGTGCCAGCAGTTACGACAGCACCAACTATGGCTACACCTTC. This sequence encodes CASSYDSTNYGYTF.

This rearrangement joins TRBV24-1 to TRBJ1-1, with D perhaps TRBD1 (5 bases). CDR3 length equals 13 residues. Trimming pared 5 bases from V and 4 bases from J, leaving 10 bases between. Germline values: CDR1 KGHDR, CDR2 SFDVKD. The CDR3: CATSVGAATEAFF. Here the CDR3 DNA reads TGTGCCACCAGTGTAGGGGCGGCCACTGAAGCTTTCTTT.

The genes are TRBV6-2 or TRBV6-3 and TRBJ2-5; D is undetermined. Deletions cut 6 bases from V and 0 bases from J, with 14 bases between. This CDR3 is 15 amino acids long. Germline V gene sequence: CDR1 MNHEY, CDR2 SVGEGT. CDR3 sequence (DNA): TGTGCCAGCAGCCCAACCCGACGGAACCAAGAGACCCAGTACTTC. It encodes CASSPTRRNQETQYF.

The chain recombines TRBV4-2 with TRBJ2-4; 10 bases fit TRBD1. Losses at the gene ends were 7 bases for V and 8 bases for J; bases not matched to a gene: 8. Germline lookup yields CDR1 LGHNA and CDR2 YNFKEQ. CDR3 size: 14 residues. The chain's CDR3 is CASTTGGREDIQYF. CDR3 in DNA: TGTGCCAGCACGACAGGGGGCAGGGAAGACATTCAGTACTTC.

The chain is built from TRBV6-5 and TRBJ1-2; unclear D gene. The CDR3 has 13 amino acids. Germline V gene data show CDR1 as MNHEY and CDR2 as SVGAGI. V gave up 6 bases and J gave up 7 bases, with 15 bases separating them. In nucleotides, the CDR3 is TGTGCCAGCAGCCCCGGAGGCCTGGGTGGCTACACCTTC. Translated, it gives CASSPGGLGGYTF.

The V and J genes are TRBV19 and TRBJ2-7; D possibly corresponds to TRBD1 (6 bases). Germline-derived CDR1 and CDR2 are LNHDA and SQIVND (reference sequence). The CDR3 totals 14 residues. Trimming took 5 bases from V and 3 from J, leaving 14 bases between them. CDR3 protein: CASSFAQGSYEQYF. The CDR3 DNA reads TGTGCCAGTAGTTTTGCGCAGGGGAGCTACGAGCAGTACTTC.

This clone occurred once. V usage is TRBV20-1 and J usage is TRBJ2-7; 11 bases line up with TRBD2. Per the germline V gene, CDR1 is DFQATT and CDR2 is SNEGSKA (reference sequence). CDR3 size: 16 residues. V was clipped by 3 bases and J by 5 bases; unmatched bases: 12. For the CDR3, the DNA is TGCAGTGCTAGTGTACTTAGCGGGGGGGCCGCCCACGAGCAGTACTTC. As protein: CSASVLSGGAAHEQYF.

This sequence joins TRBV29-1 and TRBJ1-5, with TRBD1 as a possible D gene (5 bases). This CDR3 is 13 amino acids long. From germline, CDR1 is SQVTM and CDR2 ANQGSEA. V lost 5 bases, J lost 3 bases, and 11 bases lay in between. CDR3 DNA: TGCAGCGTTAGTGTGACAGACAATCAGCCCCAGCATTTT. Its translation is CSVSVTDNQPQHF.

The chain links TRBV19 to TRBJ1-6, with D possibly matching TRBD1 (6 bases). The CDR3 is 15 amino acids. V dropped 8 bases and J dropped 6 bases, with 17 bases sitting between them. CDR1 is LNHDA and CDR2 is SQIVND in the germline V gene (reference sequence). CDR3 amino acids: CASGVNRVSNSPLHF. CDR3 coding DNA: TGTGCCAGTGGAGTGAACAGGGTGAGTAATTCACCCCTCCACTTT.

V gene TRBV5-1 combines with J gene TRBJ1-4; no firm D call. The germline CDR1 and CDR2 sequences are SGHRS and YFSETQ. The CDR3 consists of 15 residues. Deletions cut 4 bases from V and 0 bases from J, with 10 bases between. The CDR3 here is CASSTDTTTNEKLFF. For the CDR3, the DNA is TGCGCCAGCAGCACCGACACTACAACTAATGAAAAACTGTTTTTT.

The genes are TRBV20-1 and TRBJ2-7; the match to TRBD2 covers 7 bases. Losses at the gene ends were 6 bases for V and 4 bases for J; bases not matched to a gene: 0. The CDR3 has 10 residues. Germline CDR1 reads DFQATT; CDR2 reads SNEGSKA (reference sequence). DNA of the CDR3: TGCAGTGCGGGGGGGTACGAGCAGTACTTC. Protein product: CSAGGYEQYF.

This chain uses TRBV19 with TRBJ1-6, with 10 bases lining up with TRBD1. Germline values: CDR1 LNHDA, CDR2 SQIVND (reference sequence). With V trimmed by 3 bases and J by 14 bases, 4 bases remained unmatched. The CDR3 loop spans 13 amino acids. This chain's CDR3 is CASSIGDRGTLHF. Here the CDR3 DNA reads TGTGCCAGTAGTATCGGGGACAGGGGAACCCTCCACTTT.

This chain connects TRBV28 to TRBJ2-2, with TRBD2 matching over 7 bases. The germline V gene has CDR1 MDHEN and CDR2 SYDVKM. V was clipped by 8 bases and J by 5 bases; unmatched bases: 8. The CDR3 extends over 14 amino acids. CDR3 nucleotide sequence: TGTGCCAGCGGGGGTGGGAGGGATACCGGGGAGCTGTTTTTT. Translating it yields CASGGGRDTGELFF. Together with reference TRBV28 and TRBJ2-2, the CDR3 gives the full variable domain: DVKVTQSSRYLVKRTGEKVFLECVQDMDHENMFWYRQDPGLGLRLIYFSYDVKMKEKGDIPEGYSVSREKKERFSLILESASTNQTSMYLCASGGGRDTGELFFGEGSRLTVL.

V usage is TRBV11-3 and J usage is TRBJ1-2; no clear D gene. V was cut by 2 bases and J by 5 bases, with 12 bases left in between. This CDR3 spans 14 amino acids. Germline-derived CDR1 and CDR2 are SGHNT and YENEEA. CDR3 DNA sequence: TGTGCCAGCAGCTTAAGCTCGGACGGATATGGCTACACCTTC. Its translation is CASSLSSDGYGYTF.

This rearrangement joins TRBV6-5 to TRBJ2-7; 7 nucleotides match TRBD1. Germline V CDR1 and CDR2: MNHEY, SVGAGI. The V and J ends lost 4 bases and 7 bases, in that order; junction bases with no gene match: 7. The CDR3 is 13 residues long. CDR3 amino acids: CASSSGGQREQYF. CDR3 DNA: TGTGCCAGCAGTTCAGGGGGACAGAGGGAGCAGTACTTC.

The gene calls are TRBV5-5 and TRBJ2-7; D ambiguous. Germline CDR1 is SGHKS and CDR2 is YYEKEE (reference sequence). CDR3 length equals 11 residues. V lost 1 base, J lost 7 bases, and 6 bases lay in between. CDR3 DNA: TGTGCCAGCAGCTTGCGCACAGAGCAGTACTTC. This codes for CASSLRTEQYF.